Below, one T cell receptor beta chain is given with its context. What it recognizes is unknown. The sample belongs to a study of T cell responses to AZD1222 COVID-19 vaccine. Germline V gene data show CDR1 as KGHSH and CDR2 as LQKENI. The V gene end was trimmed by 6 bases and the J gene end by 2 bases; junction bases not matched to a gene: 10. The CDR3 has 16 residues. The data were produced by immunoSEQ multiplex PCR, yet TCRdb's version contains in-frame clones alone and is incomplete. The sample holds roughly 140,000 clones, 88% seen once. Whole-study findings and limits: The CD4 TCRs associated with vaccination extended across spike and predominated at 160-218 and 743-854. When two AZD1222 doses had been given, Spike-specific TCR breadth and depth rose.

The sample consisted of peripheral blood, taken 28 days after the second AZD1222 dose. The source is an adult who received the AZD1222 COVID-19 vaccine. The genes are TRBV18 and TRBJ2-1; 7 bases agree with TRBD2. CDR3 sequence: CASSPRAGDAYNEQFF. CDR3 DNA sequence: TGTGCCAGCTCCCCCAGGGCGGGAGATGCCTACAATGAGCAGTTCTTC. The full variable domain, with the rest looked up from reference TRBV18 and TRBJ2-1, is NAGVMQNPRHLVRRRGQEARLRCSPMKGHSHVYWYRQLPEEGLKFMVYLQKENIIDESGMPKERFSAEFPKEGPSILRIQQVVRGDSAAYFCASSPRAGDAYNEQFFGPGTRLTVL.